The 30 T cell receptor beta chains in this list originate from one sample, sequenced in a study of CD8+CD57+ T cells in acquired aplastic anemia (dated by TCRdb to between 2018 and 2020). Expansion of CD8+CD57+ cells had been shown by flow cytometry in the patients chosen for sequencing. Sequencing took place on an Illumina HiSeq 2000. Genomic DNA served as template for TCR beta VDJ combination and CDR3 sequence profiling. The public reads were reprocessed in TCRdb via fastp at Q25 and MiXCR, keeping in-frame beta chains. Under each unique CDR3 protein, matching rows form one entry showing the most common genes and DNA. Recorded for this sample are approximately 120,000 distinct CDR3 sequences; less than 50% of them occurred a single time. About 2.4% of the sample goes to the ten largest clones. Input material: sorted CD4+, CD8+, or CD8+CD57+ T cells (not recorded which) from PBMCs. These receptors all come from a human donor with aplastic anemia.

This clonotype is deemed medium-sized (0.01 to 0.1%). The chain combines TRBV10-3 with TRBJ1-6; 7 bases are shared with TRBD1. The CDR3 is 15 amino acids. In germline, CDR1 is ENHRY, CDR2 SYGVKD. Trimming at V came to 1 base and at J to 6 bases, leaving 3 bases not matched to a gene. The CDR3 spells CAISELTGANSPLHF. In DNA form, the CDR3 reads TGTGCCATCAGTGAGTTAACAGGGGCTAATTCACCCCTCCACTTT.

The CDR3 reads CASSARPRGSYEQYF. The CDR3, as DNA: TGTGCCAGCAGTGCGCGCCCCAGGGGATCCTACGAGCAGTACTTC. This rearrangement joins TRBV25-1 to TRBJ2-7, with TRBD1 as a possible D gene (6 bases). Germline CDR1 is MGHDK and CDR2 is SYGVNS. The CDR3 extends over 15 amino acids. V lost 4 bases and J lost 1, with 14 bases in between.

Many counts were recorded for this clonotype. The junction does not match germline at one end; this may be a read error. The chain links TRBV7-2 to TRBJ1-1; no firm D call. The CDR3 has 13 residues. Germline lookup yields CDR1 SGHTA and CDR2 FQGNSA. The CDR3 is CASSLERGRIVCF. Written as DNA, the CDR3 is TGTGCCAGCAGCTTAGAAAGAGGACGGATCGTGTGTTTT.

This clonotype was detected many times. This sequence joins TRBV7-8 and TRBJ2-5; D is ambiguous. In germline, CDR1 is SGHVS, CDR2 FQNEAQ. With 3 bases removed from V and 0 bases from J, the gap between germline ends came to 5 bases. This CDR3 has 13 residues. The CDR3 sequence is CASSFAYQETQYF. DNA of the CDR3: TGTGCCAGCAGCTTCGCGTACCAAGAGACCCAGTACTTC.

Written as DNA, the CDR3 is TGTGCCACAGCCTCTATGGCCAATGAGCAGTACGTC. It translates to CATASMANEQYV. The chain uses TRBV6-4 and TRBJ2-7; D is ambiguous. This CDR3 has 12 amino acids. Germline lookup yields CDR1 MRHNA and CDR2 SNTAGT. V lost 10 bases to trimming and J lost 7 bases, with 17 bases between them.

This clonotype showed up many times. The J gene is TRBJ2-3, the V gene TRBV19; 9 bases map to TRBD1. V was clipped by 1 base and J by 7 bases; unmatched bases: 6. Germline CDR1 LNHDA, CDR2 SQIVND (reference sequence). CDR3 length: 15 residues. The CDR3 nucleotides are TGTGCCAGTAGTATAGGAAGGACAGGGGAAAATACGCAGTATTTT. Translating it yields CASSIGRTGENTQYF.

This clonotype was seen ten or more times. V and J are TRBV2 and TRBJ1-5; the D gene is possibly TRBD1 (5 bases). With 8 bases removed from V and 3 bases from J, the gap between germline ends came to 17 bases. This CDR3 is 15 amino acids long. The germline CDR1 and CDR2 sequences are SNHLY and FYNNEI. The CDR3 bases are TGTGCCAGCGGCCTGTTGTGGGGCGACAATCAGCCCCAGCATTTT. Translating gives CASGLLWGDNQPQHF.

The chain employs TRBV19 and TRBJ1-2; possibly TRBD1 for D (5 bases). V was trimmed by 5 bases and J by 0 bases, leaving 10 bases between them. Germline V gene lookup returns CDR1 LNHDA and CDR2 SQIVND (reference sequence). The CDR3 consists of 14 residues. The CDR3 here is CASSSQTANYGYTF. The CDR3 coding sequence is TGTGCCAGTAGTTCTCAGACAGCTAACTATGGCTACACCTTC. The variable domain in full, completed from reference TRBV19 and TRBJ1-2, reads DGGITQSPKYLFRKEGQNVTLSCEQNLNHDAMYWYRQDPGQGLRLIYYSQIVNDFQKGDIAEGYSVSREKKESFPLTVTSAQKNPTAFYLCASSSQTANYGYTFGSGTRLTVV.

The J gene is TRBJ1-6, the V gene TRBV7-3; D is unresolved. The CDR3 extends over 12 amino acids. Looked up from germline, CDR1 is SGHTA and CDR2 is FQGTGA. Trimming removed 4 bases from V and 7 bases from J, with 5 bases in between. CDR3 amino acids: CASSYQNSPLHF. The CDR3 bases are TGTGCCAGCAGCTACCAAAATTCACCCCTCCACTTT.

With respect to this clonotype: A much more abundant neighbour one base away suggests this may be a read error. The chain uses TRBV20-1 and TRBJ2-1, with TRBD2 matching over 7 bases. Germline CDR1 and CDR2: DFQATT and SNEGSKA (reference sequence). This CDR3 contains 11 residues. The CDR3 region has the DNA TGCAGTGGAGGGGACTACAGTGAGCAGTTCTTC. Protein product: CSGGDYSEQFF.

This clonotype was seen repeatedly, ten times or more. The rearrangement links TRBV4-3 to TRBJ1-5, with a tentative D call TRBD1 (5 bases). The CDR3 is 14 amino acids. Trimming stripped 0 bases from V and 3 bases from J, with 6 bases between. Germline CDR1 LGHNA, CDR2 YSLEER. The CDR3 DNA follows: TGCGCCAGCAGCCAAGACGGGACCAATCAGCCCCAGCATTTT. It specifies CASSQDGTNQPQHF.

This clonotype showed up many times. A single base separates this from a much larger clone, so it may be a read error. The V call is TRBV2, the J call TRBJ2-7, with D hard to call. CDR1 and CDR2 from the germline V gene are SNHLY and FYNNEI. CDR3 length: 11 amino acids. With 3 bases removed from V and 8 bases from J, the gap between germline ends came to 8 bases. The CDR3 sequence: CASSEVGKQYV. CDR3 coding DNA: TGTGCCAGCAGTGAGGTGGGAAAGCAGTACGTC.

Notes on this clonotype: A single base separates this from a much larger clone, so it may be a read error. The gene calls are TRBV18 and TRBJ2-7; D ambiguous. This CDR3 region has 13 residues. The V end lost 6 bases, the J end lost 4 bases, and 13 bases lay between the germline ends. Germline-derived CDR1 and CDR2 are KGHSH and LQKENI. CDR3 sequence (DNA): TGTGCCAGCTCCCACAAAGGTCCGTACGAGCAGTACGTC. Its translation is CASSHKGPYEQYV.

The CDR3 loop reads CATSRDLTGGWNEQYF. CDR3 in DNA: TGTGCCACCAGCAGAGATTTAACGGGGGGGTGGAACGAGCAGTACTTC. The chain couples TRBV15 to TRBJ2-7; 8 nucleotides align to TRBD2. CDR3 length: 16 residues. Trimming at V came to 0 bases and at J to 5 bases, leaving 9 bases not matched to a gene. Germline V gives CDR1 LNHNV, CDR2 YYDKDF (reference sequence).

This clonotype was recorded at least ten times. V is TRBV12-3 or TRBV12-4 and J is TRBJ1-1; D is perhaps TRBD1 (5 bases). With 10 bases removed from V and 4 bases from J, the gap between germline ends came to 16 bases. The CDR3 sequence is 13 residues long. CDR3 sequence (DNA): TGTGCCACCATGAAATACGGGGGCACTGAAGCTTTCTTT. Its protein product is CATMKYGGTEAFF.

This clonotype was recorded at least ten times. The CDR3 sequence is CASRQVNNQPQHF. The DNA of the CDR3 is TGTGCCAGCAGACAGGTAAACAATCAGCCCCAGCATTTT. This sequence joins TRBV6-1 and TRBJ1-5; a weak D match, TRBD1 (5 bases). V dropped 6 bases and J dropped 3 bases, with 9 bases sitting between them. The CDR3 has 13 amino acids. CDR1 is MNHNS, CDR2 SASEGT, per germline.

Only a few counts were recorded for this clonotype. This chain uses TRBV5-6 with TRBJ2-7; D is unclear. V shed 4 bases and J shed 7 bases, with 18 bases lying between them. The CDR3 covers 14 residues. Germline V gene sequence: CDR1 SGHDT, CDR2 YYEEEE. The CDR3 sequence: CASSVRTYYNEQYF. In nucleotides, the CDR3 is TGTGCCAGCAGCGTTAGGACCTACTACAATGAGCAGTACTTC.

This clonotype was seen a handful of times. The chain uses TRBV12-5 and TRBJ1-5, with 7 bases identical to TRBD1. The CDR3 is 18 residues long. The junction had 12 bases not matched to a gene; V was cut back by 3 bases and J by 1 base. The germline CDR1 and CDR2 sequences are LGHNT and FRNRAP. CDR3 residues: CASGFVPGQQNSNQPQHF. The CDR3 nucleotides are TGTGCTAGTGGTTTTGTCCCGGGACAGCAAAACAGCAATCAGCCCCAGCATTTT.

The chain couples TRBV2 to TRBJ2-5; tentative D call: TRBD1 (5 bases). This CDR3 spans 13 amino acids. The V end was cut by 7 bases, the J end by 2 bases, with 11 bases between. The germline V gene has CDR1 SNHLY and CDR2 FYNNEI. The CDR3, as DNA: TGTGCCAGCACTTCCAGGACACAAGAGACCCAGTACTTC. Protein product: CASTSRTQETQYF.

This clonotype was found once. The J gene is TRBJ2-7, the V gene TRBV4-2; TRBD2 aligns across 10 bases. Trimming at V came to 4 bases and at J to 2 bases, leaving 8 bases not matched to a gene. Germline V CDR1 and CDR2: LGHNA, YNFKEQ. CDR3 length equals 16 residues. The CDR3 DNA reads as TGTGCCAGCAGCCCCCAAGGGGGACTAGCGCCCTACGAGCAGTACTTC. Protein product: CASSPQGGLAPYEQYF.

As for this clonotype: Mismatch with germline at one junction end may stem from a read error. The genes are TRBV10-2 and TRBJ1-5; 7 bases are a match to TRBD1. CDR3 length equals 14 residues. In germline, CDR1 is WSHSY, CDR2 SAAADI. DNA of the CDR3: TGCGCCAGCAGTCGACAGGGCTACAATCAGCCCCAGCATTTC. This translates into CASSRQGYNQPQHF.

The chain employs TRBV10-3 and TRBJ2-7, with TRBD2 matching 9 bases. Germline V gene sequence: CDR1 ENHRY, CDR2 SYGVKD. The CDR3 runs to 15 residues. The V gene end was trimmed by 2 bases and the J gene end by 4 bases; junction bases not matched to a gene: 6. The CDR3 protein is CAISERLAGIYEQYF. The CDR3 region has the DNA TGTGCCATCAGTGAGCGCCTAGCGGGGATTTACGAGCAGTACTTC.

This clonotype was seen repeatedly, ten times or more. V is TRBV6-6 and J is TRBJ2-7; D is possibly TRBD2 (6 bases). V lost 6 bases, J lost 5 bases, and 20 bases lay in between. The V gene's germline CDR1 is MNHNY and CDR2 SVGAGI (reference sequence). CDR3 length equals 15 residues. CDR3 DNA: TGTGCCAGCAGCCCCAAGGCCGCGGGGTCCCACGAGCAGTACGTC. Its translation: CASSPKAAGSHEQYV.

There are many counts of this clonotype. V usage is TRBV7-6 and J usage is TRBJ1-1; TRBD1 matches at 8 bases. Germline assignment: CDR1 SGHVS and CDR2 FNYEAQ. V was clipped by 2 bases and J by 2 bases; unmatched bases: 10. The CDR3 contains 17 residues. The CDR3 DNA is TGTGCCAGCAGCTTAAGACAGGGGCCGGCACCTAACACTGAAGCTTTCTTT. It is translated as CASSLRQGPAPNTEAFF. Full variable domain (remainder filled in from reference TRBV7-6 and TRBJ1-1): GAGVSQSPRYKVTKRGQDVALRCDPISGHVSLYWYRQALGQGPEFLTYFNYEAQQDKSGLPNDRFSAERPEGSISTLTIQRTEQRDSAMYRCASSLRQGPAPNTEAFFGQGTRLTVV.

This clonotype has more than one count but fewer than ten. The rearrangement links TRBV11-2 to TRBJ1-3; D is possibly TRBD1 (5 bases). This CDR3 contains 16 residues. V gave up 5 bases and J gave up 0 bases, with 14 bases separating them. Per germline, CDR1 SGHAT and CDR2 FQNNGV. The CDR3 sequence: CASSPEGLASGNTIYF. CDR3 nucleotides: TGTGCCAGCAGCCCCGAGGGGCTGGCCTCTGGAAACACCATATATTTT.

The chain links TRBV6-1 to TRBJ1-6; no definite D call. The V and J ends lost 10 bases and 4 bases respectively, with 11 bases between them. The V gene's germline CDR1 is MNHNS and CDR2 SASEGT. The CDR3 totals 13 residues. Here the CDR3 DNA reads TGTGCCACTGGGGAAGCTTATAATTCACCCCTCCACTTT. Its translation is CATGEAYNSPLHF.

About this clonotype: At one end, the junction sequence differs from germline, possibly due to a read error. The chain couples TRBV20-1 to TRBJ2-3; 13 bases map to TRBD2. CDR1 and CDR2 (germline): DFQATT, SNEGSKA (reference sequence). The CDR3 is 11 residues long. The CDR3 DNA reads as TGCAGTGCTCCGACTAGCGGGGGGCTCGGTTTT. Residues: CSAPTSGGLGF.

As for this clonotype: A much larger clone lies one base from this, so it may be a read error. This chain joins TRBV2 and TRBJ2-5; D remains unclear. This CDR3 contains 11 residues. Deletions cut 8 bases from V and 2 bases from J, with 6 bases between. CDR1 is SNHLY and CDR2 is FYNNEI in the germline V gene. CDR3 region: CASGGQETQYF. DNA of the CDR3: TGTGCCAGCGGCGGACAAGAGACCCAGTACTTC. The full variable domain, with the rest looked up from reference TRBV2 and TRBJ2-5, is EPEVTQTPSHQVTQMGQEVILRCVPISNHLYFYWYRQILGQKVEFLVSFYNNEISEKSEIFDDQFSVERPDGSNFTLKIRSTKLEDSAMYFCASGGQETQYFGPGTRLLVL.

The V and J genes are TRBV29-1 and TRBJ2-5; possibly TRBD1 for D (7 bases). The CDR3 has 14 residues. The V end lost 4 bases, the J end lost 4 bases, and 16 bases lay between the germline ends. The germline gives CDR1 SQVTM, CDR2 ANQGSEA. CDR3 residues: CSVGRGQGGETQYF. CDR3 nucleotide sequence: TGCAGCGTTGGGAGAGGGCAGGGGGGAGAGACCCAGTACTTC. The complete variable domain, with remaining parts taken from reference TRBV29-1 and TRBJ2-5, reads SAVISQKPSRDICQRGTSLTIQCQVDSQVTMMFWYRQQPGQSLTLIATANQGSEATYESGFVIDKFPISRPNLTFSTLTVSNMSPEDSSIYLCSVGRGQGGETQYFGPGTRLLVL.

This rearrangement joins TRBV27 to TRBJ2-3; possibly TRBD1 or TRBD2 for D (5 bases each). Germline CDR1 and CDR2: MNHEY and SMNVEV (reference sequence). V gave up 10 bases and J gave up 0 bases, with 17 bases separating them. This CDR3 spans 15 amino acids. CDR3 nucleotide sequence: TGTGCCACCTACTGGGGGAAGCAAAGCACAGATACGCAGTATTTT. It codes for CATYWGKQSTDTQYF.